This T cell receptor beta chain was recovered during a study of a mutant IDH1 vaccine in newly diagnosed glioma. The wider study: Vaccination began 4-6 weeks post radiotherapy alone, or with temozolomide cycles.

Time point noted: week 5, during vaccination. Vaccination comprised doses that each held 300 ug of mutant IDH1 20-mer peptide, plus topical imiquimod. As concerns this clone: Its antigen is undetermined.

The CDR3 is 17 residues long. Germline assignment: CDR1 LNHNV and CDR2 YYDKDF (reference sequence). V was pared by 0 bases and J by 8 bases, with 20 bases between. The assay was immunoSEQ multiplex PCR, and TCRdb's table has in-frame clones only and misses some. The sample gives about 38,000 clones, roughly 74% of which show up once; less than 6.5% is in the top ten. The material was PBMCs, obtained from a glioma patient whose treatment included an IDH1 peptide vaccine. The chain has TRBV15 and TRBJ2-1, with D possibly TRBD2 on 5 matching bases. The receptor comes from a man aged 35 to 55 with glioma. This CDR3 reads CATSRDWNGDQSDEQFF. The CDR3 nucleotides are TGTGCCACCAGCAGAGATTGGAACGGGGATCAGTCGGATGAGCAGTTCTTC.